This TCR beta chain was found in a study of CD8+ T cells in alopecia areata. RNA, once extracted, was reverse transcribed into cDNA for use as the sequencing template. Only in-frame clones appear in the TCRdb table, and some are missing; sequencing was by immunoSEQ multiplex PCR. The repertoire consists of almost 35,000 clones, with 55% occurring once and the leading ten covering around 38%. This CDR3 has 12 amino acids. Germline V gene sequence: CDR1 PRHDT, CDR2 FYEKMQ (reference sequence). V was cut by 5 bases and J by 6 bases, with 11 bases left in between. In alopecia areata patients, both lesional scalp punch biopsies and peripheral blood were collected. It was from PBMCs that CD4+ and CD8+ T cells were sorted.

This clonotype was sampled from a human donor with alopecia areata. V and J are TRBV13 and TRBJ2-7; a weak D match, TRBD2 (5 bases). Sequenced input: NKG2D-high CD8+ T cells sorted from blood. The CDR3 sequence is CASSSMGAEQYF. The CDR3 DNA follows: TGTGCCAGCAGCAGTATGGGAGCCGAGCAGTACTTC.